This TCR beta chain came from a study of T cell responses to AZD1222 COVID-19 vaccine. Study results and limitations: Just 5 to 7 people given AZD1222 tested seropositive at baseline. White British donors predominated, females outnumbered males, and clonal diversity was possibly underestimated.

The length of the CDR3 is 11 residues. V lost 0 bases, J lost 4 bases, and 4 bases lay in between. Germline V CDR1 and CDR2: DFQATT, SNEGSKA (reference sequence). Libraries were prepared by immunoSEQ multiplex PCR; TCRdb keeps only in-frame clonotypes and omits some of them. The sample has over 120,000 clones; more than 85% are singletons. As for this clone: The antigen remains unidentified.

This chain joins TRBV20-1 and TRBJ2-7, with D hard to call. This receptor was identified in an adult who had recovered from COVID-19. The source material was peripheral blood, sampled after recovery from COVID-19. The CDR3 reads CSARDVYEQYF. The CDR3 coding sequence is TGCAGTGCTAGAGATGTATACGAGCAGTACTTC.